A single T cell receptor beta chain is shown here with its context. Its cognate antigen is unknown. V lost 0 bases and J lost 10, with 10 bases in between. Germline V gives CDR1 SGHTS, CDR2 YDEGEE. The CDR3 extends over 12 amino acids. Measured with immunoSEQ multiplex PCR; TCRdb has only the in-frame clones, and not every one. The table includes about 2 million clones, over 85% detected once. Terminally differentiated effector memory CD45RA+ cells were left out of the naive CD8 fraction, which was CD45RO-negative and positively selected for CCR7. This sample stems from a study of shared clonotypes between healthy human individuals. The wider study: Three plates were used per donor for CD4 naive, three for CD4 memory, two for CD8 naive and one for CD8 memory.

Study-level points and caveats: Depth was large, yet rarefaction showed that sorted-subset sequencing was incomplete.

The chain has TRBV5-8 and TRBJ1-1; possibly TRBD1 for D (6 bases). The sequence derives from a man younger than 35 in good health. Material: naive CD8+ T cells sorted from blood. CDR3 in DNA: TGTGCCAGCAGCTTGGGGGGGGCTGCAGCTTTCTTT. Its translation is CASSLGGAAAFF. Filled out from reference TRBV5-8 and TRBJ1-1, the complete variable domain reads EAGVTQSPTHLIKTRGQQATLRCSPISGHTSVYWYQQALGLGLQFLLWYDEGEERNRGNFPPRFSGRQFPNYSSELNVNALELEDSALYLCASSLGGAAAFFGQGTRLTVV.